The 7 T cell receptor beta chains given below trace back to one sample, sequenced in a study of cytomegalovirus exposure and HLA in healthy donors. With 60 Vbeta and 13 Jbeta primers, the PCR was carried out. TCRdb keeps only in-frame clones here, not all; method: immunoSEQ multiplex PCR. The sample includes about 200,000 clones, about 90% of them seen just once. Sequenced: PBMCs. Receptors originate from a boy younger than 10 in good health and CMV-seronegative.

The CDR3 reads CASSFAVFREGDNYGYTF. Written as DNA, the CDR3 is TGTGCCAGCAGTTTCGCGGTTTTCAGGGAGGGGGATAACTATGGCTACACCTTC. The V gene is TRBV28, the J gene TRBJ1-2; TRBD1 might be the D (6 bases). CDR3 size: 18 residues. From germline, CDR1 is MDHEN and CDR2 SYDVKM. Trimming shortened V by 3 bases and J by 1 base, and 21 bases separated the two germline ends.

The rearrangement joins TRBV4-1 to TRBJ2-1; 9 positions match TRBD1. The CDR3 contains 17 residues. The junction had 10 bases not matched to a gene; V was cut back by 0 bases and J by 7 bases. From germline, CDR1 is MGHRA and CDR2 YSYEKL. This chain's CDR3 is CASSQDPGTGLGNEQFF. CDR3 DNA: TGCGCCAGCAGCCAAGATCCGGGGACAGGGTTAGGGAATGAGCAGTTCTTC.

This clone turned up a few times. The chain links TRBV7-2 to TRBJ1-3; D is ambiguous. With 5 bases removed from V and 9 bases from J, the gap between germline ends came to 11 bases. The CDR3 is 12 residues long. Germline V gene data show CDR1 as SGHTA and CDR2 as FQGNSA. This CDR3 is CASSHPQVTIYF. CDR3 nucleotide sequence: TGTGCCAGCAGCCATCCTCAGGTCACCATATATTTT.

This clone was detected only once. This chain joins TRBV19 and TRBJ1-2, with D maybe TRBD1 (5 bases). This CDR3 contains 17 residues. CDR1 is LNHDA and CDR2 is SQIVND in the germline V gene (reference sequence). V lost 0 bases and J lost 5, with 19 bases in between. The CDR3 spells CASSIDTLQGSGYGYTF. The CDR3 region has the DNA TGTGCCAGTAGTATAGATACCCTTCAGGGATCCGGATATGGCTACACCTTC.

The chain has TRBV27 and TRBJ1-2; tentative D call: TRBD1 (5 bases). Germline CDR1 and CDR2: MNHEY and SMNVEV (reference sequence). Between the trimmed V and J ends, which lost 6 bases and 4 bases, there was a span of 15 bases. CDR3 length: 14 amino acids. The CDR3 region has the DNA TGTGCCAGCAGCCCCAGGGCAGGGTTCTATGGCTACACCTTC. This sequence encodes CASSPRAGFYGYTF.

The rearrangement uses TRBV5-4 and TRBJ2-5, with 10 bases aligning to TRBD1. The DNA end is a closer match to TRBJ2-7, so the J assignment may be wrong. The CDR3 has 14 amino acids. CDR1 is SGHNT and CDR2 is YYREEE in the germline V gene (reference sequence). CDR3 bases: TGTGCCAGCGGCCGGGACAGGGGCACCTACGAGCAGTACTTC. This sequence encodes CASGRDRGTYEQYF.

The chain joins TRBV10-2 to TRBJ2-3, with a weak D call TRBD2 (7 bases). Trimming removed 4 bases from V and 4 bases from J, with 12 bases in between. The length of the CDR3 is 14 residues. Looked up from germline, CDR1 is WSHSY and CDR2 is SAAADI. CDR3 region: CASSVQGRADTQYF. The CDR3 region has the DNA TGCGCCAGCAGTGTTCAGGGGAGGGCAGATACGCAGTATTTT.